This T cell receptor beta chain appears in the sequencing data of a study of blood T cell repertoires in COVID-19. Across the whole study: In each case, the material was cDNA or gDNA derived from T cells, B-cell-depleted T cells, or PBMCs.

CDR3 length: 13 residues. Trimming removed 5 bases at V and 11 bases at J, with 13 bases between. Germline CDR1 and CDR2: MNHEY and SVGAGI. Followed longitudinally, the Seattle patients had been enrolled during active infection. Per the original methods: The authors estimated nucleated cell counts from reference gene primer amplification. Profiling relied on immunoSEQ multiplex PCR, and the TCRdb table lists in-frame clones only, not all of them. V, J and clone size were drawn from that table, and D and trimming were deduced from the DNA. The sample consists of about 210,000 clones, roughly four fifths of them appearing once.

The source of this sequence is a woman over 75 with COVID-19, enrolled during active disease. The chain is built from TRBV6-5 and TRBJ1-6; possibly TRBD1 for D (5 bases). Specimen: peripheral blood. In nucleotides, the CDR3 is TGTGCCAGCAGTCCCCAGGGCCACGCACCCCTCCACTTT. Its translation: CASSPQGHAPLHF.